This note documents a single T cell receptor beta chain sequence. The CDR3 covers 14 residues. Germline CDR1 is SGHAT and CDR2 is FQNNGV. V lost 5 bases, J lost 4 bases, and 13 bases lay in between. This sample stems from a study of T cell clones after liver transplantation. Study in general: TCRbeta sequencing after a pre-transplant mixed lymphocyte reaction identified graft-donor-reactive clones, later tracked in post-transplant blood. Graft-donor-reactive sequences were compared with third-party-reactive TCRbeta sequences from pre-transplant mixed lymphocyte reactions. Timepoints were pre-transplant, pre-withdrawal, and after withdrawal was completed or failed.

Assay used: immunoSEQ multiplex PCR; TCRdb lists only in-frame clones, some missing. This repertoire shows about 53,000 clones, approximately 84% found once; its top ten account for 7.5% to 10%. Here the sequenced sample was CD4+ T cells from blood, taken before liver transplant. This TCR derives from a human donor who received a liver transplant. The chain carries TRBV11-2 and TRBJ2-3; perhaps TRBD2 as D (6 bases). CDR3 coding DNA: TGTGCCAGCAGCCCGGAGGGCGGGGCAGATACGCAGTATTTT. Translated, it gives CASSPEGGADTQYF.